The rows below give T cell receptor beta chains drawn from one sample of a study of OX40 agonist ivuxolimab in advanced cancers. Sequencing was performed with immunoSEQ multiplex PCR; in TCRdb, only in-frame clones are kept and a portion is missing. The repertoire includes more than 60,000 clones, 94% of them detected once, and around 16% sits in the top ten. Sequencing was performed on CD4+ or CD8+ T cells sorted from blood, taken in a trial of the OX40 agonist ivuxolimab. Source of these receptors: an adult with an advanced solid tumor such as melanoma, head and neck, liver or kidney cancer. Both conserved end residues are part of each CDR3. Fields, in order: D gene, V gene, clone size, J gene, CDR3 DNA, CDR3 protein. D genes are given only for firm matches. Clone size is given for some rows only: seen once, a few or many times, or a class if the clone is expanded.

d_call: -; v_call: TRBV6-5; clone_size: -; j_call: TRBJ2-7; cdr3_nt: TGTGCCAGCAGTCGAGACAGCTACGAGCAGTACTTC; cdr3_aa: CASSRDSYEQYF
d_call: -; v_call: TRBV7-2; clone_size: -; j_call: TRBJ2-7; cdr3_nt: TGTGCCAGCAGCTTAGCGCGCTCACAGGGAAAAGGATCCTCCTACGAGCAGTACTTC; cdr3_aa: CASSLARSQGKGSSYEQYF
d_call: TRBD2; v_call: TRBV5-1; clone_size: -; j_call: TRBJ2-7; cdr3_nt: TGCGCCAGCAGCTCAAGACTAGCGGGGGGCTACGAGCAGTACTTC; cdr3_aa: CASSSRLAGGYEQYF
d_call: TRBD2; v_call: TRBV19; clone_size: -; j_call: TRBJ2-2; cdr3_nt: TGTGCCAGTAGTATTGTAGCGGGGGATACCGGGGAGCTGTTTTTT; cdr3_aa: CASSIVAGDTGELFF
d_call: -; v_call: TRBV7-6; clone_size: -; j_call: TRBJ1-5; cdr3_nt: TGTGCCAGCAGCCCTAACCCGCGGCAGCCCCAGCATTTT; cdr3_aa: CASSPNPRQPQHF
d_call: -; v_call: TRBV5-4; clone_size: -; j_call: TRBJ2-7; cdr3_nt: TGTGCCAGCAGCTGGGGGGGACACTCCTCCTACGAGCAGTACTTC; cdr3_aa: CASSWGGHSSYEQYF
d_call: -; v_call: TRBV2; clone_size: -; j_call: TRBJ1-4; cdr3_nt: TGTGCCAGCAGTACGGACGTAACTAATGAAAAACTGTTTTTT; cdr3_aa: CASSTDVTNEKLFF
d_call: TRBD2; v_call: TRBV9; clone_size: -; j_call: TRBJ2-1; cdr3_nt: TGTGCCAGCAGCCCAGCGGGAGTTTACAATGAGCAGTTCTTC; cdr3_aa: CASSPAGVYNEQFF
d_call: -; v_call: TRBV9; clone_size: -; j_call: TRBJ2-5; cdr3_nt: TGTGCCAGCAGCAACTCACAGGGTGGAGAGACCCAGTACTTC; cdr3_aa: CASSNSQGGETQYF
d_call: -; v_call: TRBV7-9; clone_size: few; j_call: TRBJ1-5; cdr3_nt: TGTGCCAGCAGCCGGACGGATAGCAATCAGCCCCAGCATTTT; cdr3_aa: CASSRTDSNQPQHF
d_call: -; v_call: TRBV7-2; clone_size: -; j_call: TRBJ2-1; cdr3_nt: TGTGCCAGCAGCTTAGTGCTCCCCCCAGACAATGAGCAGTTCTTC; cdr3_aa: CASSLVLPPDNEQFF
d_call: -; v_call: TRBV5-8; clone_size: -; j_call: TRBJ2-7; cdr3_nt: TGTGCCAGCACGGGGGCCTACGAGCAGTACTTC; cdr3_aa: CASTGAYEQYF
d_call: -; v_call: TRBV19; clone_size: -; j_call: TRBJ1-2; cdr3_nt: TGTGCCAGTAGTATGGTAAGCCTACGGACATCTCTGAACTATGGCTACACCTTC; cdr3_aa: CASSMVSLRTSLNYGYTF
d_call: -; v_call: TRBV19; clone_size: -; j_call: TRBJ1-1; cdr3_nt: TGTGCCAGTAGTATACTGTGGAACACTGAAGCTTTCTTT; cdr3_aa: CASSILWNTEAFF
d_call: -; v_call: TRBV5-6; clone_size: -; j_call: TRBJ2-7; cdr3_nt: TGTGCCAGCAGCTTTCTACCGGGCCAGGGGCCCCACGAGCAGTACTTC; cdr3_aa: CASSFLPGQGPHEQYF
d_call: -; v_call: TRBV27; clone_size: -; j_call: TRBJ1-2; cdr3_nt: TGTGCCAGCCCTTATAGGGACCCCCCACTCGAAAACTATGGCTACACCTTC; cdr3_aa: CASPYRDPPLENYGYTF
d_call: -; v_call: TRBV15; clone_size: once; j_call: TRBJ1-5; cdr3_nt: TGTGCCACCAGCAGGGTGGGCAATCAGCCCCAGCATTTT; cdr3_aa: CATSRVGNQPQHF
d_call: -; v_call: TRBV5-4; clone_size: -; j_call: TRBJ2-5; cdr3_nt: TGTGCCAGCAGCTTGGACGAACAGTTACAAGAGACCCAGTACTTC; cdr3_aa: CASSLDEQLQETQYF
d_call: TRBD1; v_call: TRBV29-1; clone_size: -; j_call: TRBJ1-2; cdr3_nt: TGCAGCGCCCGGGGACAGGGGGACTATGGCTACACCTTC; cdr3_aa: CSARGQGDYGYTF
d_call: -; v_call: TRBV4-3; clone_size: -; j_call: TRBJ2-1; cdr3_nt: TGCGCCAGCAGCCTCCTAGGGGGCAATGAGCAGTTCTTC; cdr3_aa: CASSLLGGNEQFF
d_call: TRBD2; v_call: TRBV28; clone_size: -; j_call: TRBJ2-1; cdr3_nt: TGTGCCAGCAGTCAGGCGGGGGGGCAGGAGCAGTTCTTC; cdr3_aa: CASSQAGGQEQFF
d_call: -; v_call: TRBV9; clone_size: -; j_call: TRBJ1-2; cdr3_nt: TGTGCCAGCAGCGTGGAACCGGGGGCACTAGGCTATGGCTACACCTTC; cdr3_aa: CASSVEPGALGYGYTF
d_call: -; v_call: TRBV4-3; clone_size: -; j_call: TRBJ1-3; cdr3_nt: TGCGCCAGCAGCCCCGGGGGAGCTGGAAACACCATATATTTT; cdr3_aa: CASSPGGAGNTIYF
d_call: TRBD1; v_call: TRBV6-5; clone_size: -; j_call: TRBJ1-1; cdr3_nt: TGTGCCAGCAGTGGGACAGGGGGCCTCACTGAAGCTTTCTTT; cdr3_aa: CASSGTGGLTEAFF
d_call: TRBD1; v_call: TRBV5-1; clone_size: -; j_call: TRBJ1-2; cdr3_nt: TGCGCCAGCAGCCCCACAGGGGCGGACTACACCTTC; cdr3_aa: CASSPTGADYTF
d_call: -; v_call: TRBV4-1; clone_size: -; j_call: TRBJ2-7; cdr3_nt: TGCGCCAGCAGCCCTAGGGTAGGGGGGCACTACGAGCAGTACTTC; cdr3_aa: CASSPRVGGHYEQYF
d_call: -; v_call: TRBV18; clone_size: -; j_call: TRBJ1-4; cdr3_nt: TGTGCCAGCTCACCAATGGGGAGGAATGAAAAACTGTTTTTT; cdr3_aa: CASSPMGRNEKLFF
d_call: TRBD2; v_call: TRBV9; clone_size: -; j_call: TRBJ2-1; cdr3_nt: TGTGCCAGCGCGGGGGCTAGCGGGAGCAGTTCCTACAATGAGCAGTTCTTC; cdr3_aa: CASAGASGSSSYNEQFF
d_call: TRBD1; v_call: TRBV4-3; clone_size: -; j_call: TRBJ1-2; cdr3_nt: TGCGCCAGCAGCCAAGATCAGGGCAGGGGGCTGAGCTATGGCTACACCTTC; cdr3_aa: CASSQDQGRGLSYGYTF
d_call: -; v_call: TRBV15; clone_size: -; j_call: TRBJ2-7; cdr3_nt: TGTGCCACCAGCAGGCTCCCAGGGTACGAGCAGTACTTC; cdr3_aa: CATSRLPGYEQYF
d_call: -; v_call: TRBV7-8; clone_size: -; j_call: TRBJ1-5; cdr3_nt: TGTGCCAGCAGCTTAGAATTTGGCGGAGGGAATCAGCCCCAGCATTTT; cdr3_aa: CASSLEFGGGNQPQHF
d_call: TRBD2; v_call: TRBV4-2; clone_size: -; j_call: TRBJ2-1; cdr3_nt: TGTGCCAGCAGCACACACTCGACTAGCGGGGTCTACAATGAGCAGTTCTTC; cdr3_aa: CASSTHSTSGVYNEQFF
d_call: TRBD1; v_call: TRBV6-5; clone_size: -; j_call: TRBJ2-7; cdr3_nt: TGTGCCAGCAGTTGGGGACAGGGGGGTTGGGAGCAGTACTTC; cdr3_aa: CASSWGQGGWEQYF
d_call: -; v_call: TRBV7-9; clone_size: -; j_call: TRBJ1-1; cdr3_nt: TGTGCCAGCAGCATCGGGGGGACTGAAGCTTTCTTT; cdr3_aa: CASSIGGTEAFF
d_call: TRBD1; v_call: TRBV27; clone_size: -; j_call: TRBJ2-7; cdr3_nt: TGTGCCAGCAGTTTGGGGGACAGTACCTACGAGCAGTACTTC; cdr3_aa: CASSLGDSTYEQYF
d_call: -; v_call: TRBV7-2; clone_size: -; j_call: TRBJ2-7; cdr3_nt: TGTGCCAGCAGCCCCTTGGGAACCTCCTACGAGCAGTACTTC; cdr3_aa: CASSPLGTSYEQYF
d_call: -; v_call: TRBV27; clone_size: -; j_call: TRBJ2-1; cdr3_nt: TGTGCCAGCAGTTTATCGAACTGGGGGGAGGTCTACAATGAGCAGTTCTTC; cdr3_aa: CASSLSNWGEVYNEQFF
d_call: -; v_call: TRBV4-3; clone_size: -; j_call: TRBJ1-2; cdr3_nt: TGCGCCAGCAGCCAAGCGGAGGGGAGGGCCTATGGCTACACCTTC; cdr3_aa: CASSQAEGRAYGYTF
d_call: -; v_call: TRBV5-1; clone_size: -; j_call: TRBJ2-7; cdr3_nt: TGCGCCAGCAGCTTGGCCACAGACAGAGAGCAGTACTTC; cdr3_aa: CASSLATDREQYF
d_call: -; v_call: TRBV4-1; clone_size: -; j_call: TRBJ2-5; cdr3_nt: TGCGCCAGCAGCCAAAAATGGGGAAGGGAGACCCAGTACTTC; cdr3_aa: CASSQKWGRETQYF
d_call: TRBD1; v_call: TRBV5-1; clone_size: -; j_call: TRBJ2-4; cdr3_nt: TGCGCCAGCAGCTTGACGGGACAGGGGGTAGCCAAAAACATTCAGTACTTC; cdr3_aa: CASSLTGQGVAKNIQYF
d_call: -; v_call: TRBV4-2; clone_size: -; j_call: TRBJ2-7; cdr3_nt: TGTGCCAGCAGCCTACCCCTTTCGGAGCAGGGCTACGAGCAGTACTTC; cdr3_aa: CASSLPLSEQGYEQYF
d_call: -; v_call: TRBV4-3; clone_size: -; j_call: TRBJ2-5; cdr3_nt: TGCGCCAGCAGCCAAGAATTAGTGACTAGTGGGGAGACCCAGTACTTC; cdr3_aa: CASSQELVTSGETQYF
d_call: -; v_call: TRBV5-4; clone_size: -; j_call: TRBJ1-1; cdr3_nt: TGTGCCAGCAGCTACAGCAACACTGAAGCTTTCTTT; cdr3_aa: CASSYSNTEAFF
d_call: -; v_call: TRBV7-3; clone_size: -; j_call: TRBJ2-3; cdr3_nt: TGTGCCAGCAGCTCCCTGGACAGCACCAACACAGATACGCAGTATTTT; cdr3_aa: CASSSLDSTNTDTQYF
d_call: -; v_call: TRBV29-1; clone_size: -; j_call: TRBJ1-2; cdr3_nt: TGCAGCGTTGAAGAAAACAACGGTAACTATGGCTACACCTTC; cdr3_aa: CSVEENNGNYGYTF
d_call: -; v_call: TRBV7-6; clone_size: -; j_call: TRBJ2-7; cdr3_nt: TGTGCCAGCAGCCCCCGGGCGACTGGCTACGAGCAGTACTTC; cdr3_aa: CASSPRATGYEQYF
d_call: -; v_call: TRBV11-2; clone_size: -; j_call: TRBJ2-4; cdr3_nt: TGTGCCAGCAGCTTAGAAGGGGCCAAAAACATTCAGTACTTC; cdr3_aa: CASSLEGAKNIQYF
d_call: TRBD1; v_call: TRBV7-2; clone_size: -; j_call: TRBJ2-3; cdr3_nt: TGTGCCAGCTGCCGGGACAGCTTCCAGGACACAGATACGCAGTATTTT; cdr3_aa: CASCRDSFQDTDTQYF
d_call: -; v_call: TRBV4-2; clone_size: -; j_call: TRBJ2-6; cdr3_nt: TGTGCCAGCAGCCAAGATTCCCACAGTCGGCCCTCTGGGGCCAACGTCCTGACTTTC; cdr3_aa: CASSQDSHSRPSGANVLTF